The 27 T cell receptor beta chains given below trace back to one sample, sequenced in a study of blood T cell repertoires in COVID-19. Using immunoSEQ multiplex PCR, the repertoire was profiled, and TCRdb retains in-frame clones only, with some absent. Of over 100,000 clones in the sample, around 83% are singletons; the top ten hold approximately 1.5%. Sequencing used peripheral blood. The receptors shown here come from a man aged 35-49 years with acute or convalescent COVID-19.

The rearrangement uses TRBV11-3 and TRBJ1-6, with 7 bases matching TRBD1. V lost 1 base and J lost 7; bases outside the gene matches: 10. The CDR3 has 17 residues. Germline V CDR1 and CDR2: SGHNT, YENEEA. Here the CDR3 DNA reads TGTGCCAGCAGCTTAGTAACGTATGACAGGGTAAATTCACCCCTCCACTTT. Translating gives CASSLVTYDRVNSPLHF. The full variable domain, completed using reference TRBV11-3 and TRBJ1-6, is EAGVVQSPRYKIIEKKQPVAFWCNPISGHNTLYWYLQNLGQGPELLIRYENEEAVDDSQLPKDRFSAERLKGVDSTLKIQPAELGDSAVYLCASSLVTYDRVNSPLHFGNGTRLTVT.

In its sample, this clone was seen once. The chain joins TRBV19 to TRBJ1-4; D call uncertain. Per the germline V gene, CDR1 is LNHDA and CDR2 is SQIVND (reference sequence). This CDR3 is built from 15 residues. V dropped 5 bases and J dropped 7 bases, with 17 bases sitting between them. The CDR3 region is CASSVDGETFEKLFF. As DNA, the CDR3 is TGTGCCAGTAGTGTGGACGGGGAGACTTTTGAAAAACTGTTTTTT.

The CDR3 DNA reads as TGTGCCACCACCGACAGCTACGGGACTGAAGCTTTCTTT. Encoded protein: CATTDSYGTEAFF. The rearrangement uses TRBV28 and TRBJ1-1; D possibly corresponds to TRBD1 (5 bases). V lost 10 bases to trimming and J lost 5 bases, with 17 bases between them. The germline gives CDR1 MDHEN, CDR2 SYDVKM. CDR3 length: 13 residues. Combining the CDR3 with reference TRBV28 and TRBJ1-1 gives the whole variable domain DVKVTQSSRYLVKRTGEKVFLECVQDMDHENMFWYRQDPGLGLRLIYFSYDVKMKEKGDIPEGYSVSREKKERFSLILESASTNQTSMYLCATTDSYGTEAFFGQGTRLTVV.

The chain links TRBV28 to TRBJ2-7; 8 positions agree with TRBD1. V lost 6 bases, J lost 4 bases, and 11 bases stayed unmatched. This CDR3 has 15 residues. CDR1 is MDHEN and CDR2 is SYDVKM in the germline V gene. The CDR3, as DNA: TGTGCCAGCAGCCCAGGGGGCGAATCAGGATACGAGCAGTACTTC. Amino acid sequence: CASSPGGESGYEQYF.

The chain combines TRBV12-5 with TRBJ1-1; possibly TRBD1 for D (6 bases). V lost 0 bases and J lost 6, with 11 bases in between. This CDR3 is 14 amino acids long. The germline CDR1 and CDR2 sequences are LGHNT and FRNRAP. The CDR3 here is CASGLVMGASEAFF. CDR3 sequence (DNA): TGTGCTAGTGGTTTGGTAATGGGGGCTTCTGAAGCTTTCTTT.

CDR3 amino acids: CASSISGQETQYF. CDR3 sequence (DNA): TGCGCCAGCAGTATTAGCGGACAAGAGACCCAGTACTTC. This chain connects TRBV10-2 to TRBJ2-5; TRBD2 might be the D (6 bases). Trimming cost V 5 bases and J 2 bases, with 9 bases left between them. The CDR3 length is 13 residues. The germline V gene encodes CDR1 WSHSY and CDR2 SAAADI.

The chain links TRBV7-3 to TRBJ2-1; weak D call: TRBD1 (5 bases). The length of the CDR3 is 12 residues. In germline, CDR1 is SGHTA, CDR2 FQGTGA. Trimming took 6 bases from V and 6 from J, leaving 9 bases between them. Written as DNA, the CDR3 is TGTGCCAGCAGGGGGCGAAGCAATGAGCAGTTCTTC. Its translation: CASRGRSNEQFF.

J is TRBJ2-2 and V is TRBV6-5, with D unclear. The CDR3 totals 15 residues. The germline V and J ends were trimmed by 8 bases and 1 base, with 14 bases remaining between them. Per the germline V gene, CDR1 is MNHEY and CDR2 is SVGAGI. As DNA, the CDR3 is TGTGCCAGCGCCTTCTCAGCGCAGAACACCGGGGAGCTGTTTTTT. It specifies CASAFSAQNTGELFF.

This clone was detected only a few times. V is TRBV6-2 or TRBV6-3 and J is TRBJ2-7, with 9 bases identical to TRBD1. V dropped 2 bases and J dropped 2; count of bases not matched to a gene: 1. The CDR3 spans 14 residues. The germline V gene has CDR1 MNHEY and CDR2 SVGEGT. The CDR3 DNA is TGTGCCAGCAGTTACCGACAGGGGGCCTACGAGCAGTACTTC. It yields the protein CASSYRQGAYEQYF.

J is TRBJ2-1 and V is TRBV5-1, with D perhaps TRBD2 (6 bases). Trimming shortened V by 6 bases and J by 3 bases, and 10 bases separated the two germline ends. The CDR3 consists of 13 residues. CDR1 is SGHRS and CDR2 is YFSETQ in the germline V gene. The CDR3 DNA sequence: TGCGCCAGCACTGGCGGGAACTACAATGAGCAGTTCTTC. This gives the protein CASTGGNYNEQFF.

The chain couples TRBV5-4 to TRBJ2-5, with TRBD2 matching over 10 bases. This CDR3 has 15 residues. V shed 4 bases and J 5 bases; nucleotides not matched to a gene: 8. Germline V gene data show CDR1 as SGHNT and CDR2 as YYREEE (reference sequence). The CDR3 DNA sequence: TGTGCCAGCAGCCCCGAGCGGGGGGGCTGGGAGACCCAGTACTTC. This encodes CASSPERGGWETQYF.

The V gene is TRBV3-1 (or the pseudogene TRBV3-2), the J gene TRBJ1-6; D possibly corresponds to TRBD1 (5 bases). CDR3 length: 15 amino acids. Germline CDR1 reads LGHDT; CDR2 reads YNNKEL (reference sequence). The V and J ends lost 4 bases and 5 bases respectively, with 12 bases between them. CDR3 region: CASSPGDGDNSPLHF. The CDR3 DNA reads as TGTGCCAGCAGCCCGGGGGACGGAGATAATTCACCCCTCCACTTT.

The genes are TRBV12-3 or TRBV12-4 and TRBJ2-5, with D unclear. V shed 3 bases and J shed 5 bases, with 10 bases lying between them. This CDR3 is built from 13 residues. This CDR3 is CASSLAPPETQYF. The CDR3 nucleotides are TGTGCCAGCAGTTTGGCCCCTCCCGAGACCCAGTACTTC.

The J gene is TRBJ1-2, the V gene TRBV29-1; 8 bases fit TRBD1. The germline V gene has CDR1 SQVTM and CDR2 ANQGSEA. V trimming: 3 bases; J trimming: 8 bases; junction bases outside the gene matches: 8. The CDR3 runs 13 residues. The CDR3 spells CSVDARQGSGYTF. DNA of the CDR3: TGCAGCGTTGATGCCCGACAGGGGAGCGGCTACACCTTC.

The V gene is TRBV27, the J gene TRBJ1-5, with 7 bases that match TRBD1. The length of the CDR3 is 13 residues. Trimming at V came to 5 bases and at J to 4 bases, leaving 2 bases not matched to a gene. Germline assignment: CDR1 MNHEY and CDR2 SMNVEV (reference sequence). This chain's CDR3 is CASSPDRNQPQHF. CDR3 DNA: TGTGCCAGCAGTCCGGACAGGAATCAGCCCCAGCATTTT.

J is TRBJ2-7 and V is TRBV3-1 (or the pseudogene TRBV3-2); 8 bases map to TRBD1. V lost 1 base to trimming and J lost 3 bases; unmatched junction nucleotides: 5. Per the germline V gene, CDR1 is LGHDT and CDR2 is YNNKEL (reference sequence). The CDR3 extends over 15 amino acids. CDR3 sequence reads: CASSQGGTGIYEQYF. In DNA, the CDR3 is TGTGCCAGCAGCCAAGGTGGGACAGGTATCTACGAGCAGTACTTC.

The chain couples TRBV10-3 to TRBJ1-4, with no clear D. The CDR3 covers 13 residues. Germline lookup yields CDR1 ENHRY and CDR2 SYGVKD. V was clipped by 4 bases and J by 0 bases, with 3 bases between them. The CDR3 loop is CAISGTTNEKLFF. CDR3 DNA: TGTGCCATCAGTGGTACAACTAATGAAAAACTGTTTTTT.

The rearrangement uses TRBV5-5 and TRBJ1-1; D is ambiguous. Trimming removed 6 bases at V and 0 bases at J, with 15 bases between. There are 15 residues in the CDR3. Germline values: CDR1 SGHKS, CDR2 YYEKEE (reference sequence). CDR3 coding DNA: TGTGCCAGCAATTCTCGGGGAGCCATGAACACTGAAGCTTTCTTT. Protein sequence: CASNSRGAMNTEAFF. The variable domain in full, with the rest retrieved from reference TRBV5-5 and TRBJ1-1, is DAGVTQSPTHLIKTRGQQVTLRCSPISGHKSVSWYQQVLGQGPQFIFQYYEKEERGRGNFPDRFSARQFPNYSSELNVNALLLGDSALYLCASNSRGAMNTEAFFGQGTRLTVV.

J is TRBJ1-1 and V is TRBV28; no clear D. Germline lookup yields CDR1 MDHEN and CDR2 SYDVKM. The germline V and J ends were trimmed by 3 bases and 6 bases, with 17 bases remaining between them. There are 15 residues in the CDR3. As DNA, the CDR3 is TGTGCCAGCAGTTTTTTGGGAGGGCGGAAGGCTGAAGCTTTCTTT. Translation: CASSFLGGRKAEAFF.

The V call is TRBV13, the J call TRBJ2-5; no clear D gene. V lost 3 bases, J lost 0 bases, and 5 bases lay in between. Germline CDR1 PRHDT, CDR2 FYEKMQ (reference sequence). The CDR3 covers 13 residues. In DNA form, the CDR3 reads TGTGCCAGCAGCTTCGGAGACCAAGAGACCCAGTACTTC. This encodes CASSFGDQETQYF.

The chain is built from TRBV25-1 and TRBJ1-1; 7 bases align to TRBD1. V was clipped by 3 bases and J by 3 bases; unmatched bases: 16. Germline V lookup: CDR1 MGHDK, CDR2 SYGVNS. CDR3 length: 18 amino acids. As DNA, the CDR3 is TGTGCCAGCAGTGAGGTTACAGGGGTGGACTCCTTGTACACTGAAGCTTTCTTT. As protein: CASSEVTGVDSLYTEAFF.

This chain joins TRBV2 and TRBJ1-2; 12 bases fit TRBD1. Germline V gene sequence: CDR1 SNHLY, CDR2 FYNNEI. V was pared by 8 bases and J by 4 bases, with 8 bases of the junction left unmatched. The CDR3 is 15 residues long. The CDR3 region is CASLVGTGGGYGYTF. The CDR3 bases are TGTGCCAGCTTGGTGGGGACAGGGGGCGGCTATGGCTACACCTTC.

This clone was detected only once. V is TRBV4-1 and J is TRBJ1-4, with a possible D match to TRBD1 (5 bases). V was clipped by 3 bases and J by 7 bases, with 12 bases between them. The CDR3 contains 14 residues. CDR1 and CDR2 from the germline V gene are MGHRA and YSYEKL. CDR3 sequence: CASSQPTGFEKLFF. The CDR3 DNA sequence: TGCGCCAGCAGCCAGCCCACAGGTTTTGAAAAACTGTTTTTT.

The chain employs TRBV13 and TRBJ2-1, with TRBD2 matching 9 bases. Trimming removed 8 bases from V and 3 bases from J; junction bases left unmatched: 5. This CDR3 is built from 14 residues. Germline V lookup: CDR1 PRHDT, CDR2 FYEKMQ (reference sequence). The CDR3 loop is CASLVRGGYNEQFF. The DNA for the CDR3 is TGTGCCAGCCTGGTGCGGGGGGGCTACAATGAGCAGTTCTTC.

The chain links TRBV28 to TRBJ2-3; unclear D gene. This CDR3 spans 14 amino acids. V lost 2 bases and J 6 bases, leaving 12 bases between the germline ends. From germline, CDR1 is MDHEN and CDR2 SYDVKM. Written as DNA, the CDR3 is TGTGCCAGCAGTTTAGGGCAGGCCCCGGATACGCAGTATTTT. It translates to CASSLGQAPDTQYF.

The chain employs TRBV27 and TRBJ2-5; weak D call: TRBD1 (5 bases). The CDR3 runs 13 residues. V was cut by 8 bases and J by 1 base, with 11 bases left in between. From germline, CDR1 is MNHEY and CDR2 SMNVEV (reference sequence). This CDR3 reads CASATGSQETQYF. DNA for the CDR3: TGTGCCAGCGCTACAGGCTCCCAAGAGACCCAGTACTTC.

The CDR3 DNA reads as TGTGCCAGCAGCAAAGATCCAGCGATCTACGAGCAGTACTTC. It specifies CASSKDPAIYEQYF. The J gene is TRBJ2-7, the V gene TRBV21-1; the D call TRBD2 from the table was never checked on the DNA. TRBV21-1 is a listed pseudogene. There are 14 residues in the CDR3.